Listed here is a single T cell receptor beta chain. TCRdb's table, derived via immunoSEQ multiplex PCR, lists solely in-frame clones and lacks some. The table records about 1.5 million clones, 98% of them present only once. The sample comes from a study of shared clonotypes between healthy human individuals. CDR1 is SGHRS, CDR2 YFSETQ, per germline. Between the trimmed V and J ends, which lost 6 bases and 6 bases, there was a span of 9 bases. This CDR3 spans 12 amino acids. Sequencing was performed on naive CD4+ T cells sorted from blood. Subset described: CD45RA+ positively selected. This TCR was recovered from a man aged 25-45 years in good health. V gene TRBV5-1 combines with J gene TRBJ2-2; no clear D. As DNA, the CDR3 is TGCGCCAGCACGGAGAGGCCCGGGGAGCTGTTTTTT. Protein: CASTERPGELFF. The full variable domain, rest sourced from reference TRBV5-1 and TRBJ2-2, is KAGVTQTPRYLIKTRGQQVTLSCSPISGHRSVSWYQQTPGQGLQFLFEYFSETQRNKGNFPGRFSGRQFSNSRSEMNVSTLELGDSALYLCASTERPGELFFGEGSRLTVL.